The rows below give T cell receptor beta chains drawn from one sample of a study of radiation and T cells in renal cell carcinoma. Repertoires were generated with immunoSEQ multiplex PCR, while TCRdb's copy carries only in-frame clones and drops some. The table records some 150,000 clones, roughly 87% of them present only once. The sample was blood, taken from a patient whose treatment included radiotherapy and nephrectomy. The receptor set was obtained from a woman aged 45 to 65 with renal cell carcinoma. The CDR3 runs from the conserved cysteine through the conserved F or W. Each record gives: V gene, clone size, J gene, CDR3 protein. Not all rows give a size; the values are once, few, many and, for expanded clones, a class.

TRBV6-1,-,TRBJ1-5,CASSEGAVGLQHF
TRBV15,-,TRBJ2-3,CATSRAYSTDTQYF
TRBV5-6,-,TRBJ1-1,CASTLNRDTEAFF
TRBV5-1,once,TRBJ2-1,CASSLGPLSDEQFF
TRBV2,-,TRBJ2-7,CASSDGGPGTYEQYF
TRBV7-8,few,TRBJ2-1,CASSLAASRDEQFF
TRBV19,-,TRBJ2-2,CASSPDGTGVTGELFF
TRBV7-6,-,TRBJ1-1,CASSPRQGWIGAFF
TRBV15,-,-,CATSRDPNYEQYF
TRBV11-2,-,TRBJ1-1,CASSGRWGVAEAFF
TRBV2,-,TRBJ2-5,CASSTWETQYF
TRBV2,once,TRBJ1-6,CASSLTGTDSPLHF
TRBV18,-,TRBJ1-4,CASSPALGAAEKLFF
TRBV7-2,-,TRBJ1-5,CASSGFPGQGGRNQPQHF
TRBV7-9,-,TRBJ1-1,CASSKGGLGTDYEAFF
TRBV5-5,-,TRBJ2-3,CASSPRPISSTDTQYF
TRBV6-6,-,TRBJ1-4,CASSYSGPRGEKLFF
TRBV13,-,TRBJ2-7,CASSSPGVPYEQYF
TRBV5-1,-,TRBJ1-3,CASSLTGGFGNTIYF
TRBV7-9,-,TRBJ2-5,CASSLAGAETQYF
TRBV6-6,few,TRBJ1-1,CASSYEENTEAFF
TRBV10-3,-,TRBJ1-5,CAISVGQNSNQPQHF
TRBV6-1,-,TRBJ2-1,CASSDVGLAKNEQFF
TRBV10-3,once,TRBJ1-3,CAIRGGGLGTIYF
TRBV6-1,-,TRBJ2-7,CASLGFSSYEQYF
TRBV5-1,-,TRBJ2-7,CASSKDRLYEQYF
TRBV9,once,TRBJ1-5,CASSASHSNQPQHF
TRBV19,-,TRBJ1-4,CASSIRQATNEKLFF
TRBV2,few,TRBJ1-5,CASRPRAGGSNQPQHF
TRBV9,once,TRBJ2-7,CASSPSLGLASYEQYF
TRBV19,-,TRBJ1-2,CASSIGDTAKSTF
TRBV5-5,-,TRBJ1-4,CASSLLPGINEKLFF
TRBV5-1,-,TRBJ1-2,CASSPNRQGAGGYTF
TRBV5-8,-,TRBJ2-1,CASSLVFGLAEDEQFF
TRBV7-2,-,TRBJ1-6,CASSPLGGGNSPLHF
TRBV15,-,TRBJ2-5,CATSRDRTSGTKTQYF
TRBV5-4,-,TRBJ2-1,CASSSAGGYSYNEQFF
TRBV5-6,-,TRBJ1-2,CASRSGTELYGYTF
TRBV18,-,TRBJ2-7,CASSPTLQGDEQYF
TRBV19,-,TRBJ1-1,CASTAGQAGAEAFF
TRBV10-3,-,TRBJ2-2,CAISESGSGGADEDTGELFF
TRBV5-8,-,TRBJ1-3,CASSRREDSVSGNTIYF
TRBV7-2,-,TRBJ2-1,CASSLSAGGRNEQFF
TRBV19,-,TRBJ2-3,CASRERGLTDTQYF